The sequence of this TCR beta chain was determined in a study of blood T cell repertoires in COVID-19. About the study: The samples span acute and convalescent COVID-19 from the United States, Italy and Spain. The analysed material was cDNA or gDNA that came from T cells, B-cell-depleted T cells, or PBMCs.

As processed by the authors: Reference gene primers were amplified, and this amplification served to estimate nucleated cell counts. TCRdb's copy holds only in-frame clones and misses some; the assay was immunoSEQ multiplex PCR. D and trimming were read from the DNA, whereas the V and J calls and clone size are those reported in that table. The sample has some 150,000 clones, more than 75% seen once. The V gene lost 3 bases and the J gene lost 5 bases, with 17 bases spanning the gap. The germline CDR1 and CDR2 sequences are LNHDA and SQIVND (reference sequence). This CDR3 has 16 residues. The sequence was obtained from a man between 60 and 75 years old with acute or convalescent COVID-19. The material sequenced was peripheral blood. The V call is TRBV19, the J call TRBJ2-1, with a weak D call TRBD2 (6 bases). CDR3: CASSIFGTRFNNEQFF. The CDR3 coding sequence is TGTGCCAGTAGTATCTTTGGGACTCGGTTTAACAATGAGCAGTTCTTC.